These 26 T cell receptor beta chains were all obtained from the same sample, sequenced in a study of OX40 agonist ivuxolimab in advanced cancers. Some clones are missing from TCRdb's copy, which holds only in-frame ones; the method was immunoSEQ multiplex PCR. Among approximately 130,000 clones listed, 90% to 95% were seen once. The sample in question was CD4+ or CD8+ T cells sorted from blood, obtained in a trial of the OX40 agonist ivuxolimab. These receptors came from an adult with an advanced solid tumor such as melanoma, head and neck, liver or kidney cancer.

The gene calls are TRBV7-2 and TRBJ1-2; 7 bases align to TRBD1. The CDR3 covers 15 residues. The germline gives CDR1 SGHTA, CDR2 FQGNSA. The ends lost 6 bases at V and 6 bases at J; junction bases unmatched: 13. CDR3 residues: CASSLKQGSGDGYTF. The CDR3 nucleotides are TGTGCCAGCAGTTTAAAACAGGGGTCAGGTGATGGCTACACCTTC.

The V and J genes are TRBV6-5 and TRBJ1-5, with D perhaps TRBD1 (5 bases). Germline V gene data show CDR1 as MNHEY and CDR2 as SVGAGI. The CDR3 totals 14 residues. V dropped 11 bases and J dropped 3 bases, with 17 bases sitting between them. The CDR3 spells CAAGGGLVNQPQHF. DNA of the CDR3: TGTGCCGCGGGGGGAGGGCTTGTCAATCAGCCCCAGCATTTT.

For this clone: In the same sample, other DNA sequences code for this CDR3. This chain joins TRBV15 and TRBJ1-2, with 8 bases that match TRBD1. V shed 3 bases and J 3 bases; nucleotides not matched to a gene: 0. Germline CDR1 is LNHNV and CDR2 is YYDKDF (reference sequence). The CDR3 covers 13 residues. CDR3 loop: CATSRDRDYGYTF. The CDR3 bases are TGTGCCACCAGCAGGGACAGGGACTATGGCTACACCTTC.

The chain joins TRBV11-2 to TRBJ2-5; no firm D call. Trimming pared 4 bases from V and 5 bases from J, leaving 20 bases between. Per germline, CDR1 SGHAT and CDR2 FQNNGV. This CDR3 has 16 residues. CDR3 region: CASSSGQMGRRETQYF. CDR3 coding DNA: TGTGCCAGCAGCTCCGGTCAGATGGGCCGCAGGGAGACCCAGTACTTC.

This clone was recorded once. The V gene is TRBV11-2, the J gene TRBJ1-2; the D gene is possibly TRBD1 (5 bases). This CDR3 has 15 residues. The V gene's germline CDR1 is SGHAT and CDR2 FQNNGV. The V end was cut by 5 bases, the J end by 5 bases, with 18 bases between. CDR3 nucleotides: TGTGCCAGCAGCCCACTTCGGGGCAGGGAGTATGGCTACACCTTC. Translation: CASSPLRGREYGYTF.

The genes are TRBV6-6 and TRBJ1-1; no definite D call. Trimming took 6 bases from V and 3 from J, leaving 17 bases between them. Looked up from germline, CDR1 is MNHNY and CDR2 is SVGAGI (reference sequence). The CDR3 loop spans 15 amino acids. The CDR3 reads CASRPLVPIYTEAFF. Here the CDR3 DNA reads TGTGCCAGCAGACCCCTGGTTCCTATCTACACTGAAGCTTTCTTT.

This clone was observed a single time. The same CDR3 can be traced to other DNA sequences in this sample. This chain uses TRBV11-2 with TRBJ2-5; D remains unclear. Trimming pared 0 bases from V and 4 bases from J, leaving 3 bases between. Germline CDR1 is SGHAT and CDR2 is FQNNGV. CDR3 length: 12 amino acids. The CDR3 loop is CASSLDRETQYF. In nucleotides, the CDR3 is TGTGCCAGCAGCTTAGATCGAGAGACCCAGTACTTC.

This chain uses TRBV28 with TRBJ1-2, with D possibly being TRBD1 (6 bases). V was pared by 7 bases and J by 2 bases, with 11 bases between. Germline V gene data show CDR1 as MDHEN and CDR2 as SYDVKM. This CDR3 is built from 13 residues. The CDR3 here is CASTAGQNYGYTF. The CDR3 coding sequence is TGTGCCAGCACCGCAGGACAGAACTATGGCTACACCTTC.

This chain connects TRBV5-4 to TRBJ2-5; 8 bases map to TRBD1. CDR1 is SGHNT, CDR2 YYREEE, per germline (reference sequence). The CDR3 length is 16 residues. V lost 6 bases and J lost 4; bases outside the gene matches: 14. In DNA form, the CDR3 reads TGTGCCAGCACCCGCGGAGGGCAGGGGGCTGGAGAGACCCAGTACTTC. Encoded protein: CASTRGGQGAGETQYF.

The genes are TRBV28 and TRBJ2-7; D may be TRBD1 (6 bases). This CDR3 spans 14 amino acids. The germline V gene has CDR1 MDHEN and CDR2 SYDVKM. V lost 6 bases and J lost 7, with 19 bases in between. Here the CDR3 reads CASRTPGGNWEQYF. The DNA of the CDR3 is TGTGCCAGCAGAACCCCTGGGGGCAATTGGGAGCAGTACTTC. Using reference TRBV28 and TRBJ2-7 for the parts outside the CDR3, the full variable domain is DVKVTQSSRYLVKRTGEKVFLECVQDMDHENMFWYRQDPGLGLRLIYFSYDVKMKEKGDIPEGYSVSREKKERFSLILESASTNQTSMYLCASRTPGGNWEQYFGPGTRLTVT.

The chain is built from TRBV7-6 and TRBJ2-3; D is perhaps TRBD2 (6 bases). Per germline, CDR1 SGHVS and CDR2 FNYEAQ. With 2 bases removed from V and 0 bases from J, the gap between germline ends came to 9 bases. CDR3 size: 15 residues. DNA for the CDR3: TGTGCCAGCAGCTTAAGGCTAGCGAGCACAGATACGCAGTATTTT. Translating it yields CASSLRLASTDTQYF.

V usage is TRBV19 and J usage is TRBJ1-5, with D tentatively TRBD1 (5 bases). V lost 5 bases and J 0 bases, leaving 8 bases between the germline ends. CDR3 length: 14 residues. CDR1 is LNHDA and CDR2 is SQIVND in the germline V gene (reference sequence). This chain's CDR3 is CASSSQGSNQPQHF. CDR3 nucleotides: TGTGCCAGTAGTTCCCAGGGTAGCAATCAGCCCCAGCATTTT.

The V and J genes are TRBV6-6 and TRBJ1-1, with 7 bases matching TRBD1. Trimming took 6 bases from V and 4 from J; bases not matched to a gene: 8. Germline V gene lookup returns CDR1 MNHNY and CDR2 SVGAGI (reference sequence). CDR3 length: 14 residues. The CDR3 loop is CASSRQGSGTEAFF. CDR3 nucleotides: TGTGCCAGCAGCAGACAGGGATCGGGCACTGAAGCTTTCTTT.

The CDR3 reads CASSPTTNYEQYF. In DNA, the CDR3 is TGTGCCAGCAGCCCGACTACCAACTACGAGCAGTACTTC. The V and J genes are TRBV6-6 and TRBJ2-7, with D maybe TRBD2 (5 bases). Germline V gene lookup returns CDR1 MNHNY and CDR2 SVGAGI (reference sequence). Deletions cut 6 bases from V and 3 bases from J, with 12 bases between. This CDR3 region has 13 residues.

As to this clone: At one of its ends the junction is not consistent with the germline gene, which may arise from a read error. This chain links TRBV28 with TRBJ2-5, with D unclear. Germline loops: CDR1 MDHEN, CDR2 SYDVKM. There are 12 residues in the CDR3. As DNA, the CDR3 is TGTGCCAGCAGGCCTAACCATGAGACCCAGTACTTC. Translation: CASRPNHETQYF.

The chain links TRBV7-8 to TRBJ1-2; tentative D call: TRBD1 (5 bases). From germline, CDR1 is SGHVS and CDR2 FQNEAQ. V lost 5 bases, J lost 7 bases, and 20 bases lay in between. The CDR3 has 15 amino acids. The CDR3 sequence: CASSPGSTGVSGYTF. The CDR3 DNA is TGTGCCAGCAGCCCCGGGTCGACGGGGGTTTCTGGCTACACCTTC.

This clone was seen only once. Other DNA sequences in this specimen translate into the identical CDR3. The chain recombines TRBV30 with TRBJ2-2; D ambiguous. Germline CDR1 GTSNPN, CDR2 SVGIG (reference sequence). V dropped 0 bases and J dropped 6 bases, with 8 bases sitting between them. The CDR3 extends over 13 amino acids. This chain's CDR3 is CAWSVEFSGELFF. The CDR3, as DNA: TGTGCCTGGAGTGTTGAGTTTTCCGGGGAGCTGTTTTTT.

V usage is TRBV10-3 and J usage is TRBJ2-7, with 9 bases matching TRBD2. V lost 3 bases and J lost 7; bases outside the gene matches: 7. The V gene's germline CDR1 is ENHRY and CDR2 SYGVKD. This CDR3 has 14 amino acids. The CDR3 protein is CAISESGRPKEQYF. The CDR3 region has the DNA TGTGCCATCAGTGAAAGCGGGAGGCCGAAAGAGCAGTACTTC.

About this clone: Compared with germline, one end of the junction differs, possibly owing to a read error. This sequence joins TRBV5-1 and TRBJ2-7; D not resolved. This CDR3 spans 13 amino acids. Germline-derived CDR1 and CDR2 are SGHRS and YFSETQ. The CDR3 here is CASTRDFSYEQYF. The CDR3 DNA reads as TGTGCCAGCACCCGAGACTTCTCCTACGAGCAGTACTTC.

On this clone itself: This specimen includes other DNA sequences encoding the same CDR3. V is TRBV30 and J is TRBJ1-2, with a weak D call TRBD1 (5 bases). CDR1 GTSNPN and CDR2 SVGIG come from the germline V gene (reference sequence). The CDR3 runs to 11 residues. Trimming took off 3 bases at V and 8 bases at J, with 10 bases between the two ends. The DNA for the CDR3 is TGTGCCTGGAGCCCTGGGGGGGGCTACACCTTC. Its translation: CAWSPGGGYTF.

This clone was seen more than once but under ten times. CDR3: CAWTVGQGNQPQHF. DNA of the CDR3: TGTGCCTGGACGGTAGGACAGGGAAATCAGCCCCAGCATTTT. This chain uses TRBV30 with TRBJ1-5; TRBD1 matches 8 bases. The V segment lost 4 bases and the J segment 4 bases; nucleotides outside the gene matches: 6. The CDR3 covers 14 residues. CDR1 GTSNPN and CDR2 SVGIG come from the germline V gene (reference sequence). The complete variable domain, with remaining parts taken from reference TRBV30 and TRBJ1-5, reads SQTIHQWPATLVQPVGSPLSLECTVEGTSNPNLYWYRQAAGRGLQLLFYSVGIGQISSEVPQNLSASRPQDRQFILSSKKLLLSDSGFYLCAWTVGQGNQPQHFGDGTRLSIL.

The chain has TRBV9 and TRBJ1-2; 7 nucleotides align to TRBD1. Germline assignment: CDR1 SGDLS and CDR2 YYNGEE. This CDR3 comprises 14 residues. Trimming at V came to 4 bases and at J to 4 bases, leaving 7 bases not matched to a gene. The DNA of the CDR3 is TGTGCCAGCAGCCTAAGACAGGGCCCCTATGGCTACACCTTC. This encodes CASSLRQGPYGYTF. Looking up the rest from reference TRBV9 and TRBJ1-2 gives the full variable domain: DSGVTQTPKHLITATGQRVTLRCSPRSGDLSVYWYQQSLDQGLQFLIQYYNGEERAKGNILERFSAQQFPDLHSELNLSSLELGDSALYFCASSLRQGPYGYTFGSGTRLTVV.

CDR3 in amino acids: CASSSTLWETQYF. The CDR3 nucleotides read TGTGCCAGCAGTAGTACACTATGGGAGACCCAGTACTTC. V and J are TRBV28 and TRBJ2-5; D not resolved. Germline V gene sequence: CDR1 MDHEN, CDR2 SYDVKM. V lost 5 bases to trimming and J lost 5 bases, with 12 bases between them. The CDR3 extends over 13 amino acids.

This sequence joins TRBV2 and TRBJ1-3; no reliable D call. Germline assignment: CDR1 SNHLY and CDR2 FYNNEI. V lost 3 bases, J lost 4 bases, and 13 bases lay in between. The CDR3 contains 15 residues. CDR3 region: CASSERSMGGNTIYF. The CDR3 DNA is TGTGCCAGCAGTGAGCGCAGTATGGGAGGAAACACCATATATTTT.

This chain connects TRBV14 to TRBJ1-1, with a tentative D call TRBD1 (5 bases). Germline lookup yields CDR1 SGHDN and CDR2 FVKESK. The CDR3 has 13 amino acids. Trimming shortened V by 6 bases and J by 2 bases, and 10 bases separated the two germline ends. CDR3 coding DNA: TGTGCCAGCAGGTGGGGCCGCAACACTGAAGCTTTCTTT. Protein: CASRWGRNTEAFF.

Here the CDR3 DNA reads TGCGCCAGCAGCTCCTCCCACCTCGGGGTCTCTGAGCAGTTCTTC. Protein: CASSSSHLGVSEQFF. V gene TRBV5-1 combines with J gene TRBJ2-1, with D perhaps TRBD2 (5 bases). Trimming took 3 bases from V and 9 from J, leaving 19 bases between them. Germline V CDR1 and CDR2: SGHRS, YFSETQ. CDR3 size: 15 residues.